These 24 T cell receptor beta chains were sequenced from one sample in a study of T cell repertoires in cytomegalovirus infection (dated by TCRdb to about 2019). This specimen's treatment or condition label, interpreted: in vitro stimulation with specific CMV peptide epitopes to enrich CMV-specific T cells. Their antigens are not known. Instrument on record: Illumina HiSeq 1500. TCRdb trimmed public reads at Q25 via fastp, called clones via MiXCR and kept in-frame beta chains. Each CDR3 protein appears once, grouped with its most common genes and DNA. The sample data list roughly 500,000 distinct CDR3 sequences, and about two fifths of these were observed just once. Clones ranked in the top ten supply 43% of the sample. Sequenced here: cultured PBMCs, sampled from culture after CMV antigen stimulation. The receptors were gathered from a human donor in good health (CMV status not recorded). Some clones in this sample may be carry-over from other donors' samples.

The chain has TRBV6-6 and TRBJ2-7, with D possibly being TRBD2 (6 bases). Germline assignment: CDR1 MNHNY and CDR2 SVGAGI (reference sequence). This CDR3 contains 11 residues. Trimming cost V 11 bases and J 3 bases, with 11 bases left between them. The CDR3 loop reads CASGRNYEQYF. The CDR3, as DNA: TGTGCCTCCGGGAGAAACTACGAGCAGTACTTC.

This chain connects TRBV4-2 to TRBJ2-7; a possible D gene is TRBD2 (5 bases). V lost 3 bases and J 0 bases, leaving 9 bases between the germline ends. The CDR3 sequence is 14 residues long. The germline V gene has CDR1 LGHNA and CDR2 YNFKEQ. This chain's CDR3 is CASSHVGDSYEQYF. The CDR3, as DNA: TGTGCCAGCAGCCATGTCGGGGACTCCTACGAGCAGTACTTC.

The chain recombines TRBV20-1 with TRBJ2-3; TRBD2 agrees at 8 bases. The CDR3 totals 15 residues. CDR1 is DFQATT and CDR2 is SNEGSKA in the germline V gene (reference sequence). V lost 2 bases, J lost 3 bases, and 7 bases stayed unmatched. The CDR3 DNA sequence: TGCAGTGCTAGATCAGGAGCGGGGGAGACAGATACGCAGTATTTT. Residues: CSARSGAGETDTQYF.

This clonotype appeared a few times. J is TRBJ2-1 and V is TRBV27, with 15 positions matching TRBD2. Per the germline V gene, CDR1 is MNHEY and CDR2 is SMNVEV (reference sequence). The CDR3 sequence is 17 residues long. J gave up 2 bases and V 6 bases, and 5 bases lay outside the gene matches. DNA for the CDR3: TGTGCCAGCAGCCCCGGGACTAGCGGGAGGACCTACAATGAGCAGTTCTTC. It translates to CASSPGTSGRTYNEQFF.

The sample holds many counts of this clonotype. This rearrangement joins TRBV7-2 to TRBJ2-5; 12 nucleotides line up with TRBD1. The V and J ends lost 4 bases and 5 bases, in that order; junction bases with no gene match: 8. The CDR3 spans 16 residues. Germline V CDR1 and CDR2: SGHTA, FQGNSA. The CDR3 DNA follows: TGTGCCAGCAGCTCTACCGGGACAGGGGGCACGGAGACCCAGTACTTC. It yields the protein CASSSTGTGGTETQYF.

This clonotype was detected ten times or more. V gene TRBV7-2 combines with J gene TRBJ2-7; D may correspond to TRBD1 or TRBD2 (5 bases each). Trimming pared 1 base from V and 2 bases from J, leaving 12 bases between. Germline V gene data show CDR1 as SGHTA and CDR2 as FQGNSA. This CDR3 spans 15 amino acids. The CDR3 here is CASSLVEWDAYEQYF. CDR3 in DNA: TGTGCCAGCAGCTTAGTGGAGTGGGACGCCTACGAGCAGTACTTC.

The chain recombines TRBV7-2 with TRBJ1-6, with unresolved D. This CDR3 contains 14 residues. Germline assignment: CDR1 SGHTA and CDR2 FQGNSA. Trimming pared 3 bases from V and 7 bases from J, leaving 10 bases between. The CDR3 loop reads CASSFQGPNSPLHF. The CDR3 coding sequence is TGTGCCAGCAGCTTTCAAGGGCCCAATTCACCCCTCCACTTT.

This clonotype was observed a handful of times. V usage is TRBV6-8 and J usage is TRBJ2-1, with D tentatively TRBD1 or TRBD2 (6 bases each). The CDR3 covers 15 residues. CDR1 MNHGY and CDR2 SAAAGT come from the germline V gene. V was cut by 6 bases and J by 2 bases, with 14 bases left in between. CDR3 sequence reads: CASRTGRGTYNEQFF. The DNA for the CDR3 is TGTGCCAGCAGGACAGGCCGGGGGACCTACAATGAGCAGTTCTTC.

This clonotype was found many times. The J gene is TRBJ2-7, the V gene TRBV7-2; TRBD1 matches 9 bases. V shed 2 bases, J shed 3 bases, and the junction held 2 bases outside the gene matches. Per germline, CDR1 SGHTA and CDR2 FQGNSA. The CDR3 spans 14 residues. The CDR3 coding sequence is TGTGCCAGCAGCTTAAGGACAGGGGTCTACGAGCAGTACTTC. It encodes CASSLRTGVYEQYF.

The J gene is TRBJ2-7, the V gene TRBV5-4; 10 positions match TRBD2. The CDR3 length is 16 residues. With 2 bases clipped from V and 4 bases from J, the junction kept 9 bases outside the gene matches. CDR1 SGHNT and CDR2 YYREEE come from the germline V gene (reference sequence). The CDR3: CASSFLSGRDSYEQYF. The CDR3 bases are TGTGCCAGCAGCTTTCTCAGCGGGAGGGACTCTTACGAGCAGTACTTC.

The V and J genes are TRBV5-1 and TRBJ1-4; D not certain. Trimming pared 0 bases from V and 5 bases from J, leaving 8 bases between. From germline, CDR1 is SGHRS and CDR2 YFSETQ. The CDR3 has 14 residues. CDR3 loop: CASSLGGENEKLFF. CDR3 nucleotides: TGCGCCAGCAGCTTGGGCGGAGAAAATGAAAAACTGTTTTTT.

This chain connects TRBV7-2 to TRBJ2-1; D is perhaps TRBD2 (5 bases). Germline CDR1 is SGHTA and CDR2 is FQGNSA. V was pared by 7 bases and J by 2 bases, with 12 bases between. The CDR3 is 14 residues long. CDR3: CASTEDSTYNEQFF. The CDR3 DNA reads as TGTGCCAGCACCGAGGACTCGACCTACAATGAGCAGTTCTTC. The whole variable domain, filled in from reference TRBV7-2 and TRBJ2-1, reads GAGVSQSPSNKVTEKGKDVELRCDPISGHTALYWYRQSLGQGLEFLIYFQGNSAPDKSGLPSDRFSAERTGGSVSTLTIQRTQQEDSAVYLCASTEDSTYNEQFFGPGTRLTVL.

J is TRBJ2-5 and V is TRBV12-3 or TRBV12-4; perhaps TRBD2 as D (6 bases). The CDR3 runs to 15 residues. V lost 6 bases and J 4 bases, leaving 18 bases between the germline ends. The CDR3 sequence: CASRDLVGAGETQYF. As DNA, the CDR3 is TGTGCCAGCAGGGACCTAGTCGGAGCGGGAGAGACCCAGTACTTC.

The J gene is TRBJ2-7, the V gene TRBV9, with 7 bases fitting TRBD1. The CDR3 is 14 residues long. V trimming: 4 bases; J trimming: 2 bases; junction bases outside the gene matches: 6. CDR1 SGDLS and CDR2 YYNGEE come from the germline V gene. The CDR3, as DNA: TGTGCCAGCAGCATCGGACAGGCCACCTACGAGCAGTACTTC. Its translation is CASSIGQATYEQYF. Variable domain in full (rest from reference TRBV9 and TRBJ2-7): DSGVTQTPKHLITATGQRVTLRCSPRSGDLSVYWYQQSLDQGLQFLIQYYNGEERAKGNILERFSAQQFPDLHSELNLSSLELGDSALYFCASSIGQATYEQYFGPGTRLTVT.

The chain combines TRBV7-9 with TRBJ2-5; 8 bases are shared with TRBD1. V lost 3 bases to trimming and J lost 4 bases; unmatched junction nucleotides: 7. CDR3 length: 15 amino acids. Germline CDR1 is SEHNR and CDR2 is FQNEAQ (reference sequence). CDR3 residues: CASSLTGTGGETQYF. As DNA, the CDR3 is TGTGCCAGCAGCTTGACCGGGACAGGAGGAGAGACCCAGTACTTC.

This chain uses TRBV19 with TRBJ1-5; 8 nucleotides line up with TRBD1. The germline gives CDR1 LNHDA, CDR2 SQIVND (reference sequence). The CDR3 contains 21 residues. The ends lost 3 bases at V and 6 bases at J; junction bases unmatched: 25. For the CDR3, the DNA is TGTGCCAGTAGTATTGGCCCTACCGACGTGACGGGCAGGGGGCCGGTTCAGCCCCAGCATTTT. Amino acid sequence: CASSIGPTDVTGRGPVQPQHF.

The sample holds a few counts of this clonotype. The chain joins TRBV7-8 to TRBJ1-2; perhaps TRBD1 as D (5 bases). The germline V gene encodes CDR1 SGHVS and CDR2 FQNEAQ. V lost 1 base and J 6 bases, leaving 12 bases between the germline ends. This CDR3 contains 14 residues. The CDR3: CASSLGPGPHGYTF. CDR3 coding DNA: TGTGCCAGCAGCTTAGGTCCGGGGCCACATGGCTACACCTTC.

The chain recombines TRBV14 with TRBJ1-1, with 8 bases identical to TRBD1. V trimming: 4 bases; J trimming: 4 bases; junction bases outside the gene matches: 8. In germline, CDR1 is SGHDN, CDR2 FVKESK. This CDR3 has 15 residues. The CDR3 is CASSPDTGGGTEAFF. The CDR3 region has the DNA TGTGCCAGCAGCCCAGACACAGGGGGAGGCACTGAAGCTTTCTTT.

The chain joins TRBV6-8 to TRBJ1-6; D not resolved. The CDR3 length is 16 residues. The V end lost 6 bases, the J end lost 0 bases, and 12 bases lay between the germline ends. The germline CDR1 and CDR2 sequences are MNHGY and SAAAGT. DNA for the CDR3: TGTGCCAGCAGCCGTAAGACCGCCTCCTATAATTCACCCCTCCACTTT. As protein: CASSRKTASYNSPLHF.

The V and J genes are TRBV15 and TRBJ2-4, with D tentatively TRBD1 or TRBD2 (5 bases each). Trimming took 0 bases from V and 2 from J, leaving 23 bases between them. The CDR3 contains 20 residues. The germline V gene has CDR1 LNHNV and CDR2 YYDKDF (reference sequence). CDR3 sequence: CATSRDLGRQRGATKNIQYF. The CDR3 region has the DNA TGTGCCACCAGCAGAGATTTGGGGAGACAGAGGGGCGCGACCAAAAACATTCAGTACTTC.

This clonotype came up a few times. The rearrangement uses TRBV7-8 and TRBJ2-3; D possibly corresponds to TRBD2 (7 bases). The germline V gene encodes CDR1 SGHVS and CDR2 FQNEAQ. Trimming removed 1 base from V and 5 bases from J, with 19 bases in between. The CDR3 is made up of 17 amino acids. CDR3 sequence (DNA): TGTGCCAGCAGCTTAGGAGTAGGCGGGGGCTCCCGAGATACGCAGTATTTT. It codes for CASSLGVGGGSRDTQYF.

The genes are TRBV10-3 and TRBJ2-1; D assignment may be TRBD1 or TRBD2 (5 bases each). Trimming left V 8 bases short and J 6 bases short, with 8 bases between. The CDR3 is made up of 11 amino acids. Germline assignment: CDR1 ENHRY and CDR2 SYGVKD. CDR3 residues: CAIGDLNEQFF. CDR3 coding DNA: TGTGCCATCGGGGACCTCAATGAGCAGTTCTTC.

J is TRBJ2-2 and V is TRBV10-2; D is ambiguous. The V end lost 6 bases, the J end lost 0 bases, and 8 bases lay between the germline ends. Germline V gene data show CDR1 as WSHSY and CDR2 as SAAADI. This CDR3 has 14 amino acids. CDR3 in DNA: TGCGCCAGCAGGGAGAACGCGAACACCGGGGAGCTGTTTTTT. It yields the protein CASRENANTGELFF.

The J gene is TRBJ2-2, the V gene TRBV7-6; possibly TRBD2 for D (7 bases). The CDR3 has 19 residues. Germline loops: CDR1 SGHVS, CDR2 FNYEAQ. Trimming removed 6 bases at V and 0 bases at J, with 23 bases between. In DNA form, the CDR3 reads TGTGCCAGCAGTTCGGGTGGAGGGGGAGGGCCCCCGAACACCGGGGAGCTGTTTTTT. This sequence encodes CASSSGGGGGPPNTGELFF.